These 10 T cell receptor beta chains share one sample of origin, sequenced in a study of technical replicates of blood from four donors. The data were produced by immunoSEQ multiplex PCR, yet TCRdb's version contains in-frame clones alone and is incomplete. This table has tens of thousands of clones, about 90% appearing once. Material: T cells isolated from PBMCs. Source of these receptors: a human donor in good health. Some clones in this sample may be carry-over from other donors' samples.

The genes are TRBV6-5 and TRBJ1-1, with D perhaps matching TRBD1 (5 bases). Germline V gene lookup returns CDR1 MNHEY and CDR2 SVGAGI. The CDR3 is 14 amino acids. V was shortened by 5 bases and J by 3 bases, with 13 bases between the two germline ends. The CDR3 DNA sequence: TGTGCCAGCAGTACTATGGGGCCCCACACTGAAGCTTTCTTT. Translating gives CASSTMGPHTEAFF.

This chain links TRBV11-2 with TRBJ2-7; 7 bases fit TRBD1. The CDR3 spans 14 residues. The ends lost 4 bases at V and 0 bases at J; junction bases unmatched: 3. Germline values: CDR1 SGHAT, CDR2 FQNNGV. The CDR3 region is CASSWTGVSYEQYF. The CDR3 nucleotides read TGTGCCAGCAGCTGGACAGGTGTCTCCTACGAGCAGTACTTC. The full variable domain, rest sourced from reference TRBV11-2 and TRBJ2-7, is EAGVAQSPRYKIIEKRQSVAFWCNPISGHATLYWYQQILGQGPKLLIQFQNNGVVDDSQLPKDRFSAERLKGVDSTLKIQPAKLEDSAVYLCASSWTGVSYEQYFGPGTRLTVT.

This clone was detected only a few times. The J gene is TRBJ1-5, the V gene TRBV7-9; maybe TRBD1 (6 bases). The CDR3 is made up of 14 amino acids. Trimming pared 1 base from V and 2 bases from J, leaving 6 bases between. From germline, CDR1 is SEHNR and CDR2 FQNEAQ (reference sequence). CDR3 amino acids: CASSLGTGNQPQHF. The CDR3 DNA follows: TGTGCCAGCAGCTTAGGGACAGGCAATCAGCCCCAGCATTTT.

This clone has a single count. This chain joins TRBV11-2 and TRBJ1-1, with D uncertain. The CDR3 extends over 14 amino acids. Germline CDR1 SGHAT, CDR2 FQNNGV. Trimming stripped 5 bases from V and 0 bases from J, with 10 bases between. The CDR3 DNA reads as TGTGCCAGCAGCCCACACGGGGTGAACACTGAAGCTTTCTTT. Residues: CASSPHGVNTEAFF.

The rearrangement links TRBV6-5 to TRBJ2-7; TRBD2 might be the D (6 bases). V was trimmed by 7 bases and J by 8 bases, leaving 24 bases between them. Germline V lookup: CDR1 MNHEY, CDR2 SVGAGI. The CDR3 extends over 15 amino acids. The CDR3: CASTPSGLRRGQQYF. In DNA, the CDR3 is TGTGCCAGCACCCCTTCAGGGTTGCGGAGGGGCCAGCAGTACTTC.

The J gene is TRBJ2-7, the V gene TRBV6-5, with a possible D match to TRBD1 (5 bases). Germline lookup yields CDR1 MNHEY and CDR2 SVGAGI. The ends were cut back, 4 bases at V and 3 bases at J, with 16 bases in the middle. The CDR3 loop spans 15 amino acids. CDR3 protein: CASSSAEGANYEQYF. In DNA, the CDR3 is TGTGCCAGCAGTTCTGCGGAAGGGGCTAACTACGAGCAGTACTTC.

CDR3 amino acids: CATSRGLAGAYEQYF. The CDR3 nucleotides are TGTGCCACCAGCAGGGGACTAGCGGGAGCTTACGAGCAGTACTTC. The chain employs TRBV15 and TRBJ2-7; TRBD2 aligns across 14 bases. Germline-derived CDR1 and CDR2 are LNHNV and YYDKDF (reference sequence). V lost 3 bases, J lost 4 bases, and 2 bases stayed unmatched. The CDR3 consists of 15 residues.

This chain's CDR3 is CAIGTGGSYEQYF. The CDR3 nucleotides are TGTGCCATTGGGACAGGGGGTTCCTACGAGCAGTACTTC. This chain joins TRBV6-5 and TRBJ2-7; 11 nucleotides align to TRBD1. The junction had 3 bases not matched to a gene; V was cut back by 10 bases and J by 1 base. The CDR3 sequence is 13 residues long. Germline lookup yields CDR1 MNHEY and CDR2 SVGAGI.

This clone was detected a few times. The junction departs from the called germline gene at one end, perhaps through a read error. J is TRBJ1-1 and V is TRBV2, with D possibly being TRBD1 (5 bases). CDR3 length: 16 residues. Germline CDR1 reads SNHLY; CDR2 reads FYNNEI. CDR3 DNA sequence: TGTGCCTGCAGTGAAATATTATGGCAGGGGAACACTGAAGCTTTCTTT. Encoded protein: CACSEILWQGNTEAFF.

The rearrangement joins TRBV7-9 to TRBJ1-2; no firm D call. Trimming removed 1 base from V and 9 bases from J, with 6 bases in between. The CDR3 spans 11 residues. Germline V gene sequence: CDR1 SEHNR, CDR2 FQNEAQ (reference sequence). As DNA, the CDR3 is TGTGCCAGCAGCTTAGTACAGAGCTACACCTTC. This translates into CASSLVQSYTF.